This T cell receptor beta chain emerged from a study of response to subunit inactivated influenza vaccine. Points from the study as a whole: Each seasonal influenza vaccination, the authors suggested, recruits few new T cells.

Germline V CDR1 and CDR2: MNHEY, SMNVEV (reference sequence). Trimming removed 4 bases from V and 12 bases from J; junction bases left unmatched: 10. The CDR3 consists of 14 residues. TCRdb analysed the RT-PCR reads with MiXCR anew, one entry per CDR3 protein. Of more than 150,000 distinct CDR3 sequences listed, roughly 10% are singletons. Comment on this clonotype: Antigen specificity is unknown.

The sequence was obtained from a man between 50 and 69 years old who received an inactivated influenza vaccine. The V gene is TRBV27, the J gene TRBJ2-1, with 9 bases aligning to TRBD2. The sequencing used CD8+ T cells sorted from PBMCs, collected around 25 months after vaccination. CDR3 loop: CASSSQLAGEGQFF. The DNA for the CDR3 is TGTGCCAGCAGTTCCCAATTAGCGGGAGAGGGGCAGTTCTTC.